Here is one T cell receptor (beta chain) with its context. Its antigen is not known. This CDR3 region has 14 residues. Germline V gene sequence: CDR1 MNHNS, CDR2 SASEGT. V was clipped by 9 bases and J by 4 bases, with 15 bases between them. This record belongs to a study of shared clonotypes between healthy human individuals. Study-wide results and caveats: Researchers found naive subsets generally carried larger estimated richness than memory subsets. Unshared clonotypes carried lower generation probabilities than those common to all four donors.

The protocol was immunoSEQ multiplex PCR, while the TCRdb copy is restricted to in-frame clones and leaves out a portion. The data contain 600,000 to 750,000 clones, approximately 72% of them singletons. The genes are TRBV6-1 and TRBJ1-4; perhaps TRBD1 as D (5 bases). The sequence was collected from a woman aged 25-40 years in good health. Sequencing was carried out using memory CD4+ T cells sorted from blood. Subset here: CD45RA-negative fraction. The CDR3: CASKQGRGNEKLFF. CDR3 nucleotides: TGTGCCAGTAAGCAGGGAAGAGGTAATGAAAAACTGTTTTTT.